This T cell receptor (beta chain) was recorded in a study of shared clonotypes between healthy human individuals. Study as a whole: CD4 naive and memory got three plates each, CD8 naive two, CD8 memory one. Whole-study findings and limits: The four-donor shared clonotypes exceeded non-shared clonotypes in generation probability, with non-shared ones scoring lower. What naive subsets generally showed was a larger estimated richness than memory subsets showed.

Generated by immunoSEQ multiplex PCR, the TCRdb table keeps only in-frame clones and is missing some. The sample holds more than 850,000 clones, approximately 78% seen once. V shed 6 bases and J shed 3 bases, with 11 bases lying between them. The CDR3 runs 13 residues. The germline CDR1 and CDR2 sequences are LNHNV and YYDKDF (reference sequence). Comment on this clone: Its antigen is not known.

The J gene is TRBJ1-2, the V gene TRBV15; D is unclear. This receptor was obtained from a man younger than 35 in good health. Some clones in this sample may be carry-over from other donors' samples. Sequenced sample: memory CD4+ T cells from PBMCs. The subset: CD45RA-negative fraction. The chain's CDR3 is CATRGGNDYGYTF. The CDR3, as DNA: TGTGCCACCAGAGGAGGGAATGACTATGGCTACACCTTC.